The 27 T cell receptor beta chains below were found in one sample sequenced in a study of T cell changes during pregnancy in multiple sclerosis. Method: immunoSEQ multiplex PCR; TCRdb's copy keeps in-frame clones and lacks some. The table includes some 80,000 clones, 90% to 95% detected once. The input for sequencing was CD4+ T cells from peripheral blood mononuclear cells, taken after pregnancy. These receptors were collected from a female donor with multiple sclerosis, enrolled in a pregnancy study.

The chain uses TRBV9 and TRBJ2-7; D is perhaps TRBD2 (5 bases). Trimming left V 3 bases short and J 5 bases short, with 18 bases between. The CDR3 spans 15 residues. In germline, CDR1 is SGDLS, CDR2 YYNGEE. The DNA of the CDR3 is TGTGCCAGCAGCGCCGGGGTTCGAGCCCTTCACGAGCAGTACTTC. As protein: CASSAGVRALHEQYF.

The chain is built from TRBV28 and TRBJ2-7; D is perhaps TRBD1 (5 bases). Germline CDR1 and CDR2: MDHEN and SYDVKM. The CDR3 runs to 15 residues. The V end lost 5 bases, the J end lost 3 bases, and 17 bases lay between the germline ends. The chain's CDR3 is CASSPLAGSSYEQYF. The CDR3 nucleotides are TGTGCCAGCAGTCCCCTCGCAGGGTCAAGCTACGAGCAGTACTTC.

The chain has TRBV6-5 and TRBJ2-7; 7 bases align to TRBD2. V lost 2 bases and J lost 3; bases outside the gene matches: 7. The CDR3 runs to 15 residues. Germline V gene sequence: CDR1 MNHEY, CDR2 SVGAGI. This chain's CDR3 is CASSYPGGYIYEQYF. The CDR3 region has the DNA TGTGCCAGCAGTTACCCCGGGGGGTACATCTACGAGCAGTACTTC.

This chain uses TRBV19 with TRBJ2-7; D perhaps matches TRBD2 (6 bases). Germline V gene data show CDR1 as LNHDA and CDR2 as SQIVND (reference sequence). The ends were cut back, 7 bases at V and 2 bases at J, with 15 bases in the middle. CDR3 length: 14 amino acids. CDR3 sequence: CASNGGTDPYEQYF. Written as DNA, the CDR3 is TGTGCCAGTAACGGCGGGACGGATCCCTACGAGCAGTACTTC. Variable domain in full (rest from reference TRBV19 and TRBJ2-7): DGGITQSPKYLFRKEGQNVTLSCEQNLNHDAMYWYRQDPGQGLRLIYYSQIVNDFQKGDIAEGYSVSREKKESFPLTVTSAQKNPTAFYLCASNGGTDPYEQYFGPGTRLTVT.

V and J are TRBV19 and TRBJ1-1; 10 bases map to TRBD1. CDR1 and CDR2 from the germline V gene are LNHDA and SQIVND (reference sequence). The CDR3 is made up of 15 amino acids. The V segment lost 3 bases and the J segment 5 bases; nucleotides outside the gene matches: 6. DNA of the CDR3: TGTGCCAGTAGTATCCGGACAGGGGGGTGGACTGAAGCTTTCTTT. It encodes CASSIRTGGWTEAFF.

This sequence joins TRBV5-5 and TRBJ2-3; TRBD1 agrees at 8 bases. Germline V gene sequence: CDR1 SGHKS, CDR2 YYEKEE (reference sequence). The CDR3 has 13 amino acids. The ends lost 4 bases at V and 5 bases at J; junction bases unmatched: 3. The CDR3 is CASSPTGEDTQYF. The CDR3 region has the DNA TGTGCCAGCAGCCCGACAGGGGAAGATACGCAGTATTTT.

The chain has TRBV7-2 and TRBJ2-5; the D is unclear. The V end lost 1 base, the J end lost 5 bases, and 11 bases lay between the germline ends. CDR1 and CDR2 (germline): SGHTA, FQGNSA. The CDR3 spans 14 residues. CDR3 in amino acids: CASSLGSTGETQYF. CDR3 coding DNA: TGTGCCAGCAGCTTAGGGTCAACCGGGGAGACCCAGTACTTC.

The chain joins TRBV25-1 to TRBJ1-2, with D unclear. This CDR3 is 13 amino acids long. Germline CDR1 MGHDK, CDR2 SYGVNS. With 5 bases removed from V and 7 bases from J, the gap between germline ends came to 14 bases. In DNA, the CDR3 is TGTGCCAGCAGTCCCACTGGGCAGGTTGGCTACACCTTC. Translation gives CASSPTGQVGYTF.

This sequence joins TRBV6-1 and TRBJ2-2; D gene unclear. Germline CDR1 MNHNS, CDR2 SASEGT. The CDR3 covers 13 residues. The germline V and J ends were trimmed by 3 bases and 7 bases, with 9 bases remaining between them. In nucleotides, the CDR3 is TGTGCCAGCAGTGATCTAATTCTCGGGGAGCTGTTTTTT. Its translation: CASSDLILGELFF.

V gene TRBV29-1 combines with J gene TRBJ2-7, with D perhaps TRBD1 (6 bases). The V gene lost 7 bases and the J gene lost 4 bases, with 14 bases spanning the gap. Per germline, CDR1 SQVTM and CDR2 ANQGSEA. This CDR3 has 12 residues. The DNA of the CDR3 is TGCAGCGGTTCACAGGGACCTTACGAGCAGTACTTC. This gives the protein CSGSQGPYEQYF.

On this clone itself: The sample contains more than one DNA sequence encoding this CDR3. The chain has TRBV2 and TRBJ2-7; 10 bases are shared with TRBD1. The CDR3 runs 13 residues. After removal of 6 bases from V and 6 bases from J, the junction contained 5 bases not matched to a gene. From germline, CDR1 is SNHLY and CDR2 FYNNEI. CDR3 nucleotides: TGTGCCAGCAGCCGGGACAGGGGAGGCGAGCAGTACTTC. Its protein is CASSRDRGGEQYF. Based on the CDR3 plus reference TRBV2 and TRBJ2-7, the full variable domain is EPEVTQTPSHQVTQMGQEVILRCVPISNHLYFYWYRQILGQKVEFLVSFYNNEISEKSEIFDDQFSVERPDGSNFTLKIRSTKLEDSAMYFCASSRDRGGEQYFGPGTRLTVT.

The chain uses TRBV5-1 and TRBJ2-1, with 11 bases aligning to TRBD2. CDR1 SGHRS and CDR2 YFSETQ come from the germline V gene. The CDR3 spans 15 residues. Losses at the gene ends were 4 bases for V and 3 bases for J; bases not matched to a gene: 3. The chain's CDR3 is CASSAGLADYNEQFF. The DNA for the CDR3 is TGCGCCAGCAGCGCGGGACTAGCGGACTACAATGAGCAGTTCTTC.

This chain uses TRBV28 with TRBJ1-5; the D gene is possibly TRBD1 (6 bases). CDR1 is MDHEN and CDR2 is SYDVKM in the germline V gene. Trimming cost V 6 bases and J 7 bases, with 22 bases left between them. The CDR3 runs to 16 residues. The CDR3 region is CASSRLTGGLGQPQHF. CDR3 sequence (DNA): TGTGCCAGCAGCCGACTGACGGGGGGGCTTGGGCAGCCCCAGCATTTT.

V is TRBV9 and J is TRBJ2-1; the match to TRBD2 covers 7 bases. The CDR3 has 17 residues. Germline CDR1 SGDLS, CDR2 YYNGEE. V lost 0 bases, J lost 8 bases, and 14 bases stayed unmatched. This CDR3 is CASSVVPKAGLADEQFF. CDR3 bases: TGTGCCAGCAGCGTAGTCCCAAAAGCGGGGCTAGCGGATGAGCAGTTCTTC.

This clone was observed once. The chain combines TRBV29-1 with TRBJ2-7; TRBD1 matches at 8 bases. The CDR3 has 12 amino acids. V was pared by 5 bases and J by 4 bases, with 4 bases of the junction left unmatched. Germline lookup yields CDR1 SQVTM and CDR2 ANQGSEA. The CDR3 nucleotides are TGCAGCGTTCGGACAGGGTTATACGAGCAGTACTTC. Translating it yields CSVRTGLYEQYF.

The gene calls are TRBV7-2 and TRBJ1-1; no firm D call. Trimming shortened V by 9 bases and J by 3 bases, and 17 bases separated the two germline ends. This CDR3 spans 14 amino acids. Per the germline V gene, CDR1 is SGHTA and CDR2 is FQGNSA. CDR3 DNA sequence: TGTGCCAGTCCGAATTCCGGGAAGGACACTGAAGCTTTCTTT. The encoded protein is CASPNSGKDTEAFF.

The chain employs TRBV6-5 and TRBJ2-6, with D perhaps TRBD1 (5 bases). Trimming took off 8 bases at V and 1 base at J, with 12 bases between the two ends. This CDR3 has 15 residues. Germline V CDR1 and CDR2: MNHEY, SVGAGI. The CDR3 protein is CASGREGSGANVLTF. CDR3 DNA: TGTGCCAGCGGCAGGGAAGGATCTGGGGCCAACGTCCTGACTTTC.

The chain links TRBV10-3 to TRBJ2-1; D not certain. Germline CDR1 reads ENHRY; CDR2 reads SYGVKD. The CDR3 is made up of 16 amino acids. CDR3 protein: CASNPSEALSYNEQFF. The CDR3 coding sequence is TGTGCTTCCAACCCTAGTGAGGCTCTATCCTACAATGAGCAGTTCTTC.

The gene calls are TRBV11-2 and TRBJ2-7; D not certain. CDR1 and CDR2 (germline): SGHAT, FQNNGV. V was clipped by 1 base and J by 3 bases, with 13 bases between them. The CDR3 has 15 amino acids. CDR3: CASSLGPDTIYEQYF. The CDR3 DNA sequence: TGTGCCAGCAGCTTAGGGCCCGACACGATCTACGAGCAGTACTTC.

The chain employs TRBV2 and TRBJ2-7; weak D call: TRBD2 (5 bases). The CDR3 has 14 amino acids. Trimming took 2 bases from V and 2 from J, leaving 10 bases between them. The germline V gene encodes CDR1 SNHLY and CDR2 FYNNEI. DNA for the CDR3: TGTGCCAGCAGTGAACGAAGCGGACCCTACGAGCAGTACTTC. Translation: CASSERSGPYEQYF.

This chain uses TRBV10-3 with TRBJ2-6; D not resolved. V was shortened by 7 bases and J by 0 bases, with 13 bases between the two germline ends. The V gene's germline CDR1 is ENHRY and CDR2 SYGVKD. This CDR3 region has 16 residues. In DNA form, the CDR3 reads TGTGCCATCACCCCGGGTTCGGGCTCTGGGGCCAACGTCCTGACTTTC. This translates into CAITPGSGSGANVLTF.

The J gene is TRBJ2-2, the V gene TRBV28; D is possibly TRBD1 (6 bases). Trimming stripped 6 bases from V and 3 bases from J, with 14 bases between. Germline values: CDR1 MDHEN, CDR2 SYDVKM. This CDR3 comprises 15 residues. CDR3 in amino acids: CASSHRVRHTGELFF. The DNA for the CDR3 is TGTGCCAGCAGCCACAGGGTCAGGCACACCGGGGAGCTGTTTTTT. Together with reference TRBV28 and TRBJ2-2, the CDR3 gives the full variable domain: DVKVTQSSRYLVKRTGEKVFLECVQDMDHENMFWYRQDPGLGLRLIYFSYDVKMKEKGDIPEGYSVSREKKERFSLILESASTNQTSMYLCASSHRVRHTGELFFGEGSRLTVL.

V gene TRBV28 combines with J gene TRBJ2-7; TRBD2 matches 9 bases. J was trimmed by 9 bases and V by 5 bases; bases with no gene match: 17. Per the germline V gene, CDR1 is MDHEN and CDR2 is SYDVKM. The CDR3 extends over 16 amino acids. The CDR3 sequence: CASSRASGTSTGGQYF. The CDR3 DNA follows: TGTGCCAGCAGTCGTGCTTCCGGGACTAGCACTGGTGGGCAGTACTTC.

The chain's CDR3 is CAISEDRGQANYGYTF. CDR3 nucleotides: TGTGCCATCAGTGAAGACAGGGGGCAAGCTAACTATGGCTACACCTTC. The V gene is TRBV10-3, the J gene TRBJ1-2; 10 positions agree with TRBD1. The CDR3 covers 16 residues. The junction had 4 bases not matched to a gene; V was cut back by 3 bases and J by 0 bases. Germline V gene lookup returns CDR1 ENHRY and CDR2 SYGVKD.

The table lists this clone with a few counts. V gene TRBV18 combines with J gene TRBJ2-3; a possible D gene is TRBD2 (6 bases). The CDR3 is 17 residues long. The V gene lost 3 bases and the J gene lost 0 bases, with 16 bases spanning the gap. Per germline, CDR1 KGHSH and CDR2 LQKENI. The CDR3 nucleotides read TGTGCCAGCTCACCTGCGGGGATCGGAACTAGCACAGATACGCAGTATTTT. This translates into CASSPAGIGTSTDTQYF.

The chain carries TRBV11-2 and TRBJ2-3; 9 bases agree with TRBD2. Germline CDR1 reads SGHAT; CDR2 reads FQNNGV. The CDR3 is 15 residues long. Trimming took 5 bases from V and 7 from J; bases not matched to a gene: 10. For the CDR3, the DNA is TGTGCCAGCAGCCCCGGGGGAGCGGGAGGTTATACGCAGTATTTT. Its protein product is CASSPGGAGGYTQYF.

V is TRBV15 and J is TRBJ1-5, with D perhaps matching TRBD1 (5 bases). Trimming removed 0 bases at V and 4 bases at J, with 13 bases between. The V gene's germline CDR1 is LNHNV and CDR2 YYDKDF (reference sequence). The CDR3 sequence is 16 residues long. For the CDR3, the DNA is TGTGCCACCAGCAGAGATCCAGGGTATGAAAATCAGCCCCAGCATTTT. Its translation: CATSRDPGYENQPQHF.